What follows are 4 T cell receptor beta chains derived from one specimen sequenced in a study of vaccination effects on CD4 cells after COVID-19. ViraFEST assay sequencing came after antigen-specific CD4+ T cells were expanded with viral peptide pools. Scientists isolated CD4+ T cells after a roughly nine-day culture period ended. Either the BNT162b2 or mRNA-1273 vaccine was given to participants in two doses. Antigens for these TCRs are unknown. Sequenced by immunoSEQ multiplex PCR; TCRdb stores in-frame clones only, minus some. The table includes 80,000 to 95,000 clones, about three quarters detected once. The sample consisted of CD4+ T cells from PBMCs cultured with HCoV-OC43 spike peptides, taken after COVID-19 vaccination. The subset: HCoV-OC43 spike overlapping peptide pool stimulation. Source of these receptors: a human donor who received a COVID-19 vaccine.

The rearrangement joins TRBV7-8 to TRBJ1-4, with 7 nucleotides matching TRBD1. Trimming took 5 bases from V and 5 from J; bases not matched to a gene: 11. The length of the CDR3 is 16 residues. The germline CDR1 and CDR2 sequences are SGHVS and FQNEAQ. This CDR3 is CASSQAQGRLNEKLFF. DNA for the CDR3: TGTGCCAGCAGCCAAGCACAGGGGCGCCTCAATGAAAAACTGTTTTTT.

This clone was recorded a few times. CDR3 in amino acids: CASSLATPYEQYV. The CDR3 nucleotides read TGTGCCAGCAGCTTGGCGACACCCTACGAGCAGTACGTC. The gene calls are TRBV5-5 and TRBJ2-7, with D hard to call. Germline CDR1 SGHKS, CDR2 YYEKEE (reference sequence). V was pared by 0 bases and J by 2 bases, with 6 bases between. The CDR3 is 13 amino acids.

The rearrangement links TRBV29-1 to TRBJ1-2, with TRBD1 matching over 7 bases. The germline CDR1 and CDR2 sequences are SQVTM and ANQGSEA. The V and J ends lost 6 bases and 3 bases, in that order; junction bases with no gene match: 4. The CDR3 totals 12 residues. The CDR3 coding sequence is TGCAGCGTCAGGACAGGAGACTATGGCTACACCTTC. This encodes CSVRTGDYGYTF.

V and J are TRBV30 and TRBJ2-3; D could derive from TRBD1 or TRBD2 (5 bases each). Trimming cost V 2 bases and J 0 bases, with 6 bases left between them. The CDR3 runs to 13 residues. The germline CDR1 and CDR2 sequences are GTSNPN and SVGIG (reference sequence). The CDR3 coding sequence is TGTGCCTGGAGTCGGGACAGCACAGATACGCAGTATTTT. This translates into CAWSRDSTDTQYF.